The present T cell receptor beta chain was sequenced within a study of T cell repertoires in cytomegalovirus infection. Study as a whole: TCR beta signatures that were public indicated CMV infection and matching HLA type.

General study points: Clonotype analysis showed dominance of the ex vivo response by HLA-C-restricted CMV-specific TCR beta clonotypes.

TCRdb re-called the reads with MiXCR, one entry per CDR3 protein. There are some 300,000 distinct CDR3 sequences in the sample; roughly 17% occur only once, and about 12% lies in the top ten. Remarks on this clonotype: Its antigen is undetermined.

The germline CDR1 and CDR2 sequences are LGHNA and YNFKEQ. The CDR3 is made up of 15 amino acids. V lost 3 bases and J 2 bases, leaving 14 bases between the germline ends. The chain joins TRBV4-2 to TRBJ2-7; D is perhaps TRBD2 (5 bases). The sequence was collected from a human donor in good health (CMV status not recorded). Some clones in this sample may be carry-over from other donors' samples. The sequencing sample was made of PBMCs. CDR3: CASSQGIGGTYEQYF. The CDR3 DNA reads as TGTGCCAGCAGCCAGGGGATAGGAGGAACCTACGAGCAGTACTTC.